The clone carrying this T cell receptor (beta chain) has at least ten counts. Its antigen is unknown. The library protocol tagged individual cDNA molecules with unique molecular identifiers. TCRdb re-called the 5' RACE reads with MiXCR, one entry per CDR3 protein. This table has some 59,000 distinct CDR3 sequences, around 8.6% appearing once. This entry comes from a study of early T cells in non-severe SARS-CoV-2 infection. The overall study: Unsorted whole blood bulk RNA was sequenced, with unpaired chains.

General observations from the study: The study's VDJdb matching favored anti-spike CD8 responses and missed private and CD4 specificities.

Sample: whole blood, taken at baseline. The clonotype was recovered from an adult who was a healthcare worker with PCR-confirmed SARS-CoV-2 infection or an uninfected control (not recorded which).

CDR3 coding DNA: TGTGCCAGCACCGAGAGCGGGGTAAGCACAGATACGCAGTATTTT. Protein product: CASTESGVSTDTQYF. This sequence joins TRBV3-1 and TRBJ2-3; 7 nucleotides align to TRBD2. J gave up 0 bases and V 7 bases, and 7 bases lay outside the gene matches. The CDR3 totals 15 residues. Looked up from germline, CDR1 is LGHDT and CDR2 is YNNKEL (reference sequence).